This TCR beta chain derives from a study of vaccination effects on CD4 cells after COVID-19 (dated by TCRdb to between 2021 and 2024). Regarding the study in general: The ViraFEST assay stimulated PBMC with viral peptide pools and then used TCR sequencing to identify antigen-specific CD4+ T cell clonotypes by expansion. Across the study, the median time from the second dose to post-vaccine sampling was 72 days (range 14 to 241). A few million PBMC per well were cultured in IMDM with roughly 5% human AB serum, around 9.1 IU/ml IL-2 and gentamicin, plus 10 ug/ml peptides. SARS-CoV-2 spike-specific CD4+ TCR repertoires from before and after mRNA vaccination were compared in COVID-19 convalescent patients and in infection-naive vaccine recipients. Altogether, 10 COVID-19 convalescent patients and a handful of SARS-CoV-2-naive healthy vaccine recipients made up the full study. In the study, cultures from other donors were sequenced using the Oncomine TCR Beta short-read assay on an Illumina iSeq 100. Overall study outcomes, separate from this receptor: Marked clonal contraction was observed in both infection-induced and vaccine-induced clones at late post-vaccination timepoints, consistent with waning T cell responses. Limitations of the study were the small number of convalescent patients and the absence of early post-infection timepoints. Among healthy vaccine recipients, nearly all vaccine-induced clones were SARS-CoV-2 mono-reactive, and only 1 of 255 was cross-reactive with common cold coronaviruses.

After about 10 days of culture, CD4+ T cells were isolated with the EasySep CD4+ T cell isolation kit. Participants received two doses of either the BNT162b2 or the mRNA-1273 mRNA SARS-CoV-2 vaccine. Healthy vaccine recipients had no prior SARS-CoV-2 infection, confirmed by negative nucleocapsid antibodies before and after vaccination. On days 3 and 7, half of the culture medium was replaced with fresh IL-2-containing medium. Each peptide stimulation condition was cultured in triplicate wells unless otherwise noted. Using Ficoll-Paque Plus gradient centrifugation, PBMC were separated from whole blood and then either used fresh or cryopreserved at -140C. Genomic DNA was extracted from cultured CD4+ T cells with the QIAamp micro DNA kit. As regards this clone: The clone's antigen remains unknown. Per-nucleotide qualities are absent, and no much larger clonotype sits a single base away.

The protocol used for the library was the immunoSEQ multiplex PCR assay. DNA from the CD4+ T cells that had been cultured and isolated underwent TCR beta CDR3 sequencing. The study's own analysis went as follows. The analysis removed non-productive TCR sequences, trimmed reads to the CDR3 region, and retained only CDR3s that were 7 or more amino acids long. The MANAFEST web app was used to identify antigen-specific clonotypes by comparing expansion in peptide wells with expansion in reference cultures. To be called positive, a clone needed expansion at FDR<0.05 compared with the reference and with all other wells, an odds ratio greater than 5, and a frequency greater than 0.1% in two replicate wells. A clonotype was called cross-reactive if it was significantly expanded both in SARS-CoV-2 spike wells and in at least one common cold coronavirus spike condition. Using the stringdist R package, CDR3 similarity was measured by Levenshtein distance, and unrooted trees were constructed with ape in R 3.6.1. This is the immuneACCESS table as TCRdb keeps it, with only in-frame sequences that have V and J called. A part of the clones is gone; compared with another copy, unresolved V genes explain less than half, and the rest is unexplained. V, J and clone size reflect that table, while D and trimming were determined from the DNA. Here the sample has around 66,000 clones; 70% to 85% occur a single time. Of the sample, under 2.5% is held by the ten largest clones.

The CDR3 has 12 amino acids, counting the end cysteine and phenylalanine. Of the read, only the CDR3 DNA is kept; its 36 bases are in frame from base 1. According to the germline V gene (reference sequence), CDR1 reads SEHNR and CDR2 reads FQNEAQ. V is clipped by 6 bases and J by 9 bases, and the sequence between their germline boundaries is 14 bases long. Recombination connected TRBV7-9 to TRBJ1-1; the D gene lacks a confident call. This TCR derives from a human donor who received a COVID-19 vaccine. The sample here was CD4+ T cells from PBMCs cultured without peptide, taken after COVID-19 vaccination. The sequence in DNA is TGTGCCAGCAGACTTACGACTAGTAAAGCTTTCTTT. This codes for CASRLTTSKAFF.